These 31 T cell receptor beta chains came from one sample sequenced in a study of blood T cell repertoires in COVID-19. Sequenced by immunoSEQ multiplex PCR; TCRdb stores in-frame clones only, minus some. The table includes more than 300,000 clones, roughly 90% detected once. The source material was peripheral blood. These receptors came from a man younger than 30 who had recovered from COVID-19.

This sequence joins TRBV12-3 or TRBV12-4 and TRBJ1-2, with TRBD1 matching 7 bases. Trimming cost V 1 base and J 7 bases; bases outside gene matches: 3. The CDR3 length is 13 residues. Here the CDR3 DNA reads TGTGCCAGCAGTTTAGAGGGGGCGGCTGGCTACACCTTC. It specifies CASSLEGAAGYTF.

This clone was observed once. The chain uses TRBV28 and TRBJ2-5; a weak D match, TRBD1 (5 bases). CDR1 is MDHEN and CDR2 is SYDVKM in the germline V gene. The CDR3 runs 12 residues. Trimming left V 3 bases short and J 10 bases short, with 12 bases between. CDR3 DNA: TGTGCCAGCAGTTTTATTTTAGGACACCAGTACTTC. Translated, it gives CASSFILGHQYF.

This clone was counted a few times. CDR3 amino acids: CSASSVENSNQPQHF. The CDR3, as DNA: TGCAGTGCTAGTTCGGTGGAGAATAGCAATCAGCCCCAGCATTTT. This chain links TRBV20-1 with TRBJ1-5; the D is unclear. The V end lost 3 bases, the J end lost 0 bases, and 12 bases lay between the germline ends. The CDR3 is made up of 15 amino acids. Germline CDR1 reads DFQATT; CDR2 reads SNEGSKA (reference sequence).

The V gene is TRBV5-1, the J gene TRBJ2-2; 7 bases are a match to TRBD2. The CDR3 length is 16 residues. Germline V gene sequence: CDR1 SGHRS, CDR2 YFSETQ. The V and J ends lost 4 bases and 4 bases, in that order; junction bases with no gene match: 10. This CDR3 reads CASSTSTSLTTGELFF. The CDR3 coding sequence is TGCGCCAGCAGCACTTCGACTAGCTTGACCACCGGGGAGCTGTTTTTT.

The genes are TRBV24-1 and TRBJ2-5; TRBD2 might be the D (6 bases). Germline assignment: CDR1 KGHDR and CDR2 SFDVKD. The CDR3 extends over 16 amino acids. The V end lost 0 bases, the J end lost 1 base, and 11 bases lay between the germline ends. This CDR3 is CATSDLVAGCQETQYF. For the CDR3, the DNA is TGTGCCACCAGTGATTTGGTGGCGGGATGCCAAGAGACCCAGTACTTC.

Comments on this clone: In the same sample, other DNA sequences code for this CDR3. CDR3 residues: CASSLGRGSYEQYF. DNA of the CDR3: TGTGCCAGCAGTTTGGGGCGGGGCTCCTACGAGCAGTACTTC. The rearrangement joins TRBV27 to TRBJ2-7; D perhaps matches TRBD2 (6 bases). The CDR3 covers 14 residues. The V and J ends lost 3 bases and 0 bases respectively, with 9 bases between them. From germline, CDR1 is MNHEY and CDR2 SMNVEV (reference sequence).

For the CDR3, the DNA is TGTGCCAGCAGCACCGGACTAGCGGGAGGATACTCAGATACGCAGTATTTT. Translating it yields CASSTGLAGGYSDTQYF. The chain employs TRBV3-1 (or the pseudogene TRBV3-2) and TRBJ2-3; 14 positions match TRBD2. J lost 4 bases, V lost 5 bases, and 8 bases had no gene match. This CDR3 comprises 17 residues. Germline values: CDR1 LGHDT, CDR2 YNNKEL (reference sequence).

The CDR3 coding sequence is TGTGCCAGCAGTGATACCGGGTTGGAGCAGTACTTC. This translates into CASSDTGLEQYF. The chain recombines TRBV2 with TRBJ2-7, with D unresolved. V dropped 3 bases and J dropped 7 bases, with 10 bases sitting between them. The germline V gene has CDR1 SNHLY and CDR2 FYNNEI. This CDR3 has 12 residues.

The gene calls are TRBV27 and TRBJ2-2; unclear D gene. Germline V lookup: CDR1 MNHEY, CDR2 SMNVEV (reference sequence). Trimming cost V 1 base and J 5 bases, with 8 bases left between them. The CDR3 runs to 14 residues. CDR3 nucleotide sequence: TGTGCCAGCAGTTTATACCCAGGAACCGGGGAGCTGTTTTTT. Translating gives CASSLYPGTGELFF.

CDR3 coding DNA: TGTGCCAGCAGCGTTTCGTCCTATGGAAACACCATATATTTT. Its translation: CASSVSSYGNTIYF. V usage is TRBV9 and J usage is TRBJ1-3; D is uncertain. V was shortened by 2 bases and J by 3 bases, with 9 bases between the two germline ends. Germline CDR1 reads SGDLS; CDR2 reads YYNGEE. The CDR3 is made up of 14 amino acids.

V is TRBV18 and J is TRBJ1-4, with 8 bases identical to TRBD1. Germline CDR1 reads KGHSH; CDR2 reads LQKENI. Unmatched junction bases numbered 4, after V lost 3 bases and J lost 4 bases. The CDR3 covers 15 residues. CDR3 DNA: TGTGCCAGCTCACCCTGGGACAGGCTTAATGAAAAACTGTTTTTT. Translated: CASSPWDRLNEKLFF.

This clone appeared a single time. V is TRBV7-3 and J is TRBJ2-5; no firm D call. This CDR3 has 15 amino acids. Germline assignment: CDR1 SGHTA and CDR2 FQGTGA. The ends were cut back, 4 bases at V and 5 bases at J, with 17 bases in the middle. Written as DNA, the CDR3 is TGTGCCAGCAGCTCAACCGGAGCCTCAGCCGAGACCCAGTACTTC. It codes for CASSSTGASAETQYF.

V and J are TRBV6-5 and TRBJ2-7; 7 positions match TRBD1. Trimming removed 2 bases from V and 5 bases from J; junction bases left unmatched: 12. The length of the CDR3 is 16 residues. Germline V gene data show CDR1 as MNHEY and CDR2 as SVGAGI. The CDR3 nucleotides read TGTGCCAGCAGTTACCGCCTAGGGGGCAATACCCACGAGCAGTACTTC. Amino acids: CASSYRLGGNTHEQYF.

CDR3 nucleotide sequence: TGTGCCAGCTCACCCGGGACAGCTGGACTAGCTTCGCAGTTCTTC. It yields the protein CASSPGTAGLASQFF. The chain couples TRBV18 to TRBJ2-1; tentatively, D is TRBD2 (8 bases). This CDR3 comprises 15 residues. Germline values: CDR1 KGHSH, CDR2 LQKENI. Trimming took off 3 bases at V and 12 bases at J, with 21 bases between the two ends.

This rearrangement joins TRBV6-5 to TRBJ2-2; D is unclear. This CDR3 region has 11 residues. V lost 7 bases, J lost 6 bases, and 6 bases lay in between. Germline-derived CDR1 and CDR2 are MNHEY and SVGAGI. The CDR3 reads CASNIPGELFF. In DNA form, the CDR3 reads TGTGCCAGCAACATACCCGGGGAGCTGTTTTTT.

J is TRBJ2-2 and V is TRBV11-2; TRBD1 might be the D (5 bases). V lost 3 bases and J lost 6, with 8 bases in between. This CDR3 has 13 amino acids. Germline CDR1 SGHAT, CDR2 FQNNGV. The CDR3 spells CASSLIGAGELFF. The CDR3 nucleotides read TGTGCCAGCAGCTTGATAGGGGCCGGGGAGCTGTTTTTT. The entire variable domain, with the rest obtained from reference TRBV11-2 and TRBJ2-2, is as follows: EAGVAQSPRYKIIEKRQSVAFWCNPISGHATLYWYQQILGQGPKLLIQFQNNGVVDDSQLPKDRFSAERLKGVDSTLKIQPAKLEDSAVYLCASSLIGAGELFFGEGSRLTVL.

The chain joins TRBV5-8 to TRBJ2-2, with D unresolved. Trimming removed 4 bases from V and 6 bases from J, with 10 bases in between. The CDR3 consists of 13 residues. Per germline, CDR1 SGHTS and CDR2 YDEGEE. The CDR3 loop is CASSDDRAGELFF. In nucleotides, the CDR3 is TGTGCCAGCAGCGACGATCGGGCCGGGGAGCTGTTTTTT.

As DNA, the CDR3 is TGTGCCAGCAGCTCCTGGGACATCCTCCAAGAGACCCAGTACTTC. Translating it yields CASSSWDILQETQYF. V is TRBV7-2 and J is TRBJ2-5; a weak D match, TRBD1 (6 bases). Germline CDR1 reads SGHTA; CDR2 reads FQGNSA. Trimming left V 4 bases short and J 1 base short, with 13 bases between. CDR3 length: 15 residues.

The V call is TRBV7-9, the J call TRBJ2-3; no clear D. The CDR3 length is 11 residues. Trimming shortened V by 5 bases and J by 5 bases, and 5 bases separated the two germline ends. Germline V CDR1 and CDR2: SEHNR, FQNEAQ (reference sequence). In DNA, the CDR3 is TGTGCCAGCAGCGAGAGAGATACGCAGTATTTT. Translating gives CASSERDTQYF.

The rearrangement links TRBV6-6 to TRBJ2-1; D not certain. Trimming took 4 bases from V and 8 from J, leaving 12 bases between them. The CDR3 runs to 13 residues. The V gene's germline CDR1 is MNHNY and CDR2 SVGAGI (reference sequence). The CDR3 DNA sequence: TGTGCCAGCAGTTCCCAGGTTTGGGATGAGCAGTTCTTC. Translation gives CASSSQVWDEQFF.

This sequence joins TRBV5-1 and TRBJ2-3; maybe TRBD2 (5 bases). The CDR3 is made up of 13 amino acids. V was clipped by 2 bases and J by 6 bases, with 10 bases between them. Per the germline V gene, CDR1 is SGHRS and CDR2 is YFSETQ. CDR3: CASSLLVADTQYF. CDR3 bases: TGCGCCAGCAGCTTACTAGTTGCTGATACGCAGTATTTT.

The V call is TRBV13, the J call TRBJ2-1; D unresolved. Per the germline V gene, CDR1 is PRHDT and CDR2 is FYEKMQ (reference sequence). The CDR3 runs 14 residues. Trimming cost V 5 bases and J 10 bases, with 18 bases left between them. CDR3 sequence: CASSLRLGSEEQFF. CDR3 sequence (DNA): TGTGCCAGCAGCCTACGACTTGGATCGGAAGAGCAGTTCTTC.

The chain combines TRBV2 with TRBJ1-4; 7 positions agree with TRBD1. This CDR3 has 14 amino acids. Germline V gene sequence: CDR1 SNHLY, CDR2 FYNNEI. V trimming: 6 bases; J trimming: 4 bases; junction bases outside the gene matches: 5. The CDR3 region has the DNA TGTGCCAGCAGGGAGACAGGGCTTAATGAAAAACTGTTTTTT. Amino acid sequence: CASRETGLNEKLFF.

V usage is TRBV5-7 and J usage is TRBJ2-7; D remains ambiguous. TRBV5-7 is flagged as an ORF with uncertain function. V was pared by 9 bases and J by 5 bases, with 15 bases between. The CDR3 covers 12 residues. DNA for the CDR3: TGTGCCATCGCAGGCCGGCCTAACGAGCAGTACTTC. It specifies CAIAGRPNEQYF.

The rearrangement uses TRBV27 and TRBJ1-1; D is possibly TRBD1 (5 bases). Trimming removed 3 bases from V and 3 bases from J, with 17 bases in between. The germline V gene encodes CDR1 MNHEY and CDR2 SMNVEV (reference sequence). CDR3 length equals 16 residues. The CDR3 region is CASSFLRGGFDTEAFF. CDR3 sequence (DNA): TGTGCCAGCAGTTTTCTACGGGGGGGATTCGACACTGAAGCTTTCTTT.

The CDR3 nucleotides are TGTGCCAGCAGCTTTCATCAGCTGGGACTAGCTCGGGGGGACGGGGAGCTGTTTTTT. Translation: CASSFHQLGLARGDGELFF. The V and J genes are TRBV5-4 and TRBJ2-2, with 9 bases fitting TRBD2. CDR1 is SGHNT, CDR2 YYREEE, per germline (reference sequence). The CDR3 contains 19 residues. The trim removed 2 bases at V and 7 bases at J, leaving 18 bases unmatched.

The rearrangement joins TRBV19 to TRBJ2-7, with 7 bases fitting TRBD2. Unmatched junction bases numbered 11, after V lost 9 bases and J lost 0 bases. The germline V gene has CDR1 LNHDA and CDR2 SQIVND (reference sequence). This CDR3 contains 15 residues. The DNA of the CDR3 is TGTGCCAGCGGGATATCTAGCGGAGCCTCCTACGAGCAGTACTTC. Residues: CASGISSGASYEQYF.

The chain links TRBV19 to TRBJ2-5; a weak D match, TRBD1 (6 bases). V lost 8 bases, J lost 5 bases, and 18 bases lay in between. This CDR3 spans 14 amino acids. Looked up from germline, CDR1 is LNHDA and CDR2 is SQIVND (reference sequence). The CDR3 loop reads CASSQQGLRETQYF. In DNA form, the CDR3 reads TGTGCCAGTTCCCAGCAGGGGTTACGTGAGACCCAGTACTTC.

This chain connects TRBV27 to TRBJ2-2; 13 positions agree with TRBD2. V was pared by 5 bases and J by 4 bases, with 4 bases of the junction left unmatched. The germline gives CDR1 MNHEY, CDR2 SMNVEV (reference sequence). The CDR3 has 16 residues. The CDR3 spells CASSTGLAGATGELFF. CDR3 in DNA: TGTGCCAGCAGTACTGGACTAGCGGGGGCCACCGGGGAGCTGTTTTTT.

V is TRBV2 and J is TRBJ1-2; 9 bases are a match to TRBD1. Germline values: CDR1 SNHLY, CDR2 FYNNEI. This CDR3 has 14 amino acids. Trimming took 3 bases from V and 7 from J; bases not matched to a gene: 6. In DNA form, the CDR3 reads TGTGCCAGCAGTGATCGTGGGACAGGGCTTGGCTACACCTTC. Its protein is CASSDRGTGLGYTF.

In this sample, this clone turned up once. The rearrangement uses TRBV6-5 and TRBJ2-2; D uncertain. The CDR3 covers 13 residues. The germline V and J ends were trimmed by 6 bases and 4 bases, with 9 bases remaining between them. Germline CDR1 is MNHEY and CDR2 is SVGAGI. The CDR3 region has the DNA TGTGCCAGCAGGCAGGTCGCCACCGGGGAGCTGTTTTTT. It is translated as CASRQVATGELFF.